A selection of T cell receptor beta chains follows, all from one sample in a study of lymphopenia after photon versus proton radiotherapy. The protocol was immunoSEQ multiplex PCR, while the TCRdb copy is restricted to in-frame clones and leaves out a portion. The profile covers about 45,000 clones, with about 85% appearing a single time and 2.2% taken by the ten largest. This material consisted of peripheral blood, taken from a patient treated with photon-based radiotherapy. Source of these receptors: a man between 35 and 55 years old with gastric cancer. Each CDR3 is given with its conserved first and last residue. The D gene is left open where the match is weak. Size is stated for part of the rows, as once, few or many counts, or as a class when the clone is expanded.

d_call: .; v_call: TRBV5-6; clone_size: .; j_call: TRBJ1-4; cdr3_nt: TGTGCCAGCAGCTTTTACCGGACTACCTATAGGGGGATGGAAAAACTGTTTTTT; cdr3_aa: CASSFYRTTYRGMEKLFF
d_call: TRBD1; v_call: TRBV7-2; clone_size: .; j_call: TRBJ1-5; cdr3_nt: TGTGCCAGCAGCTTGGGGACAGGGGGTTTCCAGCCCCAGCATTTT; cdr3_aa: CASSLGTGGFQPQHF
d_call: .; v_call: TRBV5-8; clone_size: .; j_call: TRBJ1-3; cdr3_nt: TGTGCCAGCAGCTTTGTCGCAGGGTCTGGAAACACCATATATTTT; cdr3_aa: CASSFVAGSGNTIYF
d_call: .; v_call: TRBV6-1; clone_size: few; j_call: TRBJ1-5; cdr3_nt: TGTGCCAGCAGGGAAGGGGGGGTTCAACAGCCCCAGCATTTT; cdr3_aa: CASREGGVQQPQHF
d_call: .; v_call: TRBV6-6; clone_size: .; j_call: TRBJ1-2; cdr3_nt: TGTGCCACCACCCTAGGTGGTGGCTACACCTTC; cdr3_aa: CATTLGGGYTF
d_call: .; v_call: TRBV7-2; clone_size: .; j_call: TRBJ1-1; cdr3_nt: TGTGCCAGCAGCCCCTTGGCGGGGAACACTGAAGCTTTCTTT; cdr3_aa: CASSPLAGNTEAFF
d_call: .; v_call: TRBV20-1; clone_size: .; j_call: TRBJ2-7; cdr3_nt: TGCAGTGCTGGGGACCCCTTCGAGCAGTACTTC; cdr3_aa: CSAGDPFEQYF
d_call: .; v_call: TRBV5-6; clone_size: .; j_call: TRBJ2-5; cdr3_nt: TGTGCCAGCACCCCCCGTCAGACGGAGACCCAGTACTTC; cdr3_aa: CASTPRQTETQYF
d_call: .; v_call: TRBV7-8; clone_size: .; j_call: TRBJ1-2; cdr3_nt: TGTGCCAGCAGCCCAGCGGGGCAGGCGCTAGGCTATGGCTACACCTTC; cdr3_aa: CASSPAGQALGYGYTF
d_call: TRBD1; v_call: TRBV10-3; clone_size: .; j_call: TRBJ1-2; cdr3_nt: TGTGCCGCGAAAGGGGCAGGGGGCGATGGCTACACCTTC; cdr3_aa: CAAKGAGGDGYTF
d_call: .; v_call: TRBV7-9; clone_size: once; j_call: TRBJ1-2; cdr3_nt: TGTGCCAGCAGCCCGAAGGACACGAACTATGGCTACACCTTC; cdr3_aa: CASSPKDTNYGYTF
d_call: TRBD2; v_call: TRBV18; clone_size: .; j_call: TRBJ2-2; cdr3_nt: TGTGCCAGCTCCCCAAGCGGGGCCACCTTGAACACCGGGGAGCTGTTTTTT; cdr3_aa: CASSPSGATLNTGELFF
d_call: .; v_call: TRBV11-3; clone_size: .; j_call: TRBJ2-2; cdr3_nt: TGTGCCAGCAGCCCCTCCTATGGGAGAGACACCGGGGAGCTGTTTTTT; cdr3_aa: CASSPSYGRDTGELFF
d_call: .; v_call: TRBV7-2; clone_size: .; j_call: TRBJ1-1; cdr3_nt: TGTGCCAGCAGCTTAGCGCTGGTCCCGAACACTGAAGCTTTCTTT; cdr3_aa: CASSLALVPNTEAFF
d_call: TRBD2; v_call: TRBV12-5; clone_size: .; j_call: TRBJ2-7; cdr3_nt: TGTGCTAGTGGTTTGCTACCGGGAGGGTACGAGCAGTACTTC; cdr3_aa: CASGLLPGGYEQYF
d_call: TRBD1; v_call: TRBV9; clone_size: .; j_call: TRBJ1-6; cdr3_nt: TGTGCCAGCAGCGCGGACAGGGGTGACTATAATTCACCCCTCCACTTT; cdr3_aa: CASSADRGDYNSPLHF
d_call: .; v_call: TRBV6-5; clone_size: once; j_call: TRBJ1-1; cdr3_nt: TGTGCCAGCTTCCGGGGGAACACTGAAGCTTTCTTT; cdr3_aa: CASFRGNTEAFF
d_call: .; v_call: TRBV11-3; clone_size: few; j_call: TRBJ2-1; cdr3_nt: TGTGCCAGCAGCTTAGGGGACCCCTACAATGAGCAGTTCTTC; cdr3_aa: CASSLGDPYNEQFF
d_call: .; v_call: TRBV19; clone_size: .; j_call: TRBJ2-7; cdr3_nt: TGTGCCAGTTCTAACGGACAGTCCTACGAGCAGTACTTC; cdr3_aa: CASSNGQSYEQYF